This T cell receptor (beta chain) emerged from a study of OX40 agonist ivuxolimab in advanced cancers. Across the whole study: The study treated patients with ivuxolimab, an agonistic anti-OX40 (CD134) antibody. The study gave patients intravenous ivuxolimab at 0.01 to 10 mg/kg every 2 weeks.

Looked up from germline, CDR1 is KGHSH and CDR2 is LQKENI. V lost 6 bases and J 4 bases, leaving 19 bases between the germline ends. The CDR3 has 16 amino acids. The repertoire was sequenced with immunoSEQ multiplex PCR; TCRdb's copy has only in-frame clones and lacks some. The table includes 25,000 to 35,000 clones, about nine tenths detected once. The J gene is TRBJ2-1, the V gene TRBV18; D perhaps matches TRBD1 (6 bases). The sequencing used CD4+ or CD8+ T cells sorted from blood, collected in a trial of the OX40 agonist ivuxolimab. This clonotype was sampled from an adult with an advanced solid tumor such as melanoma, head and neck, liver or kidney cancer. CDR3 residues: CASSQMNREIYNEQFF. CDR3 bases: TGTGCCAGCTCGCAGATGAACAGGGAAATTTACAATGAGCAGTTCTTC.